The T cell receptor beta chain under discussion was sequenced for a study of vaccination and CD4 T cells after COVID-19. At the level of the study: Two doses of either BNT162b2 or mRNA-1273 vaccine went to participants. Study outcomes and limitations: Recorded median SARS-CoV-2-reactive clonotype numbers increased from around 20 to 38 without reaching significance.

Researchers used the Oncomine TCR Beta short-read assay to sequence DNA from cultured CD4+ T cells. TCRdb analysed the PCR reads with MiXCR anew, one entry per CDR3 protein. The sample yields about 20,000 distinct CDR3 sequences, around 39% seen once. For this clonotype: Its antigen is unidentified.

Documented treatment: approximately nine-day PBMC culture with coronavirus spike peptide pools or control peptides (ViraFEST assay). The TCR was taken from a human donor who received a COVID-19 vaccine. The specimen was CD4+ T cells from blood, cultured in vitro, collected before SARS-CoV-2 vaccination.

This CDR3 reads CSAGRGNAEAFF. Written as DNA, the CDR3 is TGCAGTGCTGGCAGGGGAAACGCTGAAGCTTTCTTT. The V and J genes are TRBV20-1 and TRBJ1-1, with D perhaps TRBD1 (6 bases). CDR3 length: 12 residues. The V end lost 5 bases, the J end lost 6 bases, and 13 bases lay between the germline ends. CDR1 is DFQATT and CDR2 is SNEGSKA in the germline V gene (reference sequence).